A single sample gave rise to the 2 T cell receptor beta chains below, sequenced in a study of cytomegalovirus exposure and HLA in healthy donors (dated by TCRdb to 2015 to 2018). The library was obtained by the immunoSEQ multiplex PCR assay. A mixture of 60 forward primers for TCR Vbeta segments and 13 reverse primers for TCR Jbeta segments was used in the multiplex PCR. TCRdb provides this immuneACCESS table in a form limited to in-frame rearrangements. Some clones are lacking; in checked studies, under half of them reflect an unresolved V gene, and why the rest are absent is not known. The sample table lists approximately 150,000 clones, roughly 64% of them with a count of one. The ten largest clones take up around 3% of the sample. Sample: PBMCs. These receptors were obtained from a woman in her 30s in good health and CMV-seropositive.

This sequence joins TRBV10-1 and TRBJ2-7; 8 bases agree with TRBD2. This CDR3 is 13 amino acids long. Trimming at V came to 6 bases and at J to 3 bases, leaving 4 bases not matched to a gene. The germline gives CDR1 WNHNN, CDR2 SYGVQD (reference sequence). CDR3 in DNA: TGCGCCAGCAGCCCCGGGGGGGGCTACGAGCAGTACTTC. Its translation is CASSPGGGYEQYF.

The chain uses TRBV15 and TRBJ2-1; no reliable D call. V lost 1 base and J 7 bases, leaving 14 bases between the germline ends. CDR3 length equals 15 residues. Germline loops: CDR1 LNHNV, CDR2 YYDKDF (reference sequence). The CDR3, as DNA: TGTGCCACCAGCAGAGTCCCACTCCGGTCGAATGAGCAGTTCTTC. Its translation: CATSRVPLRSNEQFF. The full variable domain, its missing parts supplied by reference TRBV15 and TRBJ2-1, is DAMVIQNPRYQVTQFGKPVTLSCSQTLNHNVMYWYQQKSSQAPKLLFHYYDKDFNNEADTPDNFQSRRPNTSFCFLDIRSPGLGDTAMYLCATSRVPLRSNEQFFGPGTRLTVL.